Sequencing of this TCR beta chain was carried out in a study of T-cell memory formation after mild COVID-19. Study results and limitations: Clones shrinking between day 15 and 85 showed a balanced CD4/CD8 split, and those that grew later tilted toward CD4+. CD4+ clones that contracted lay mainly in CM and EM; CD8+ ones lay in EMRA. That cross-reactive memory joined was suggested by some responding clones appearing in pre-infection memory.

This clonotype came up a few times. Its antigen is as yet unknown. MiXCR was run by TCRdb on the 5' RACE reads, yielding one entry per CDR3 protein. The sample includes 550,000 to 600,000 distinct CDR3 sequences, around 15% seen only once; the top ten take around 7.8%. CDR3 length: 15 amino acids. In germline, CDR1 is SGHNT, CDR2 YYREEE (reference sequence). Trimming took off 3 bases at V and 2 bases at J, with 13 bases between the two ends. The sequencing sample was made of PBMCs or a T cell subset sorted from them (not recorded which). The chain employs TRBV5-4 and TRBJ2-3; weak D call: TRBD1 (6 bases). This clonotype was sampled from an adult woman who had mild COVID-19 (a few samples of this study predate the infection). Cell type and time point are not known. The DNA of the CDR3 is TGTGCCAGCAGCTCTCAAAGACAGGCCACAGATACGCAGTATTTT. It yields the protein CASSSQRQATDTQYF.